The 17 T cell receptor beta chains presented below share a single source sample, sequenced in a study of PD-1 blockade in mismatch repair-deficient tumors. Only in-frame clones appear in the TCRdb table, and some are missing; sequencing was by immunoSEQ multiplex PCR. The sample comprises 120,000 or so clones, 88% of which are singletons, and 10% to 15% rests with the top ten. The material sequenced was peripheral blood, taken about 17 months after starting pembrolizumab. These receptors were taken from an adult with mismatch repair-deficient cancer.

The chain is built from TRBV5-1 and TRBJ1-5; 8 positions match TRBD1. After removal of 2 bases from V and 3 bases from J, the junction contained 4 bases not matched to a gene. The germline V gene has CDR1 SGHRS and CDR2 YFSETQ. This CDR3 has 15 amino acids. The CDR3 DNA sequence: TGCGCCAGCAGCTTACAGGGGGGGGCCAATCAGCCCCAGCATTTT. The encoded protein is CASSLQGGANQPQHF.

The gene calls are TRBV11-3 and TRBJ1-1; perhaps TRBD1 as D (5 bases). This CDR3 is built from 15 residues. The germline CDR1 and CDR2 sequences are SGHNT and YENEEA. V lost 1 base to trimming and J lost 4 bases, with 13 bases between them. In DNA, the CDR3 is TGTGCCAGCAGCTTAGGACCCCAGGGTCTCACTGAAGCTTTCTTT. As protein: CASSLGPQGLTEAFF.

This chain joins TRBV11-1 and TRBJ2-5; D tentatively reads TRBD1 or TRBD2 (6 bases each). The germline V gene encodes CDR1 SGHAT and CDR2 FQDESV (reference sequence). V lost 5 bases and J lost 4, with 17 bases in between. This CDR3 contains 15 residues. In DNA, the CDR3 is TGTGCCAGCAGCCTCACTGGGGGGCTGATAGAGACCCAGTACTTC. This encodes CASSLTGGLIETQYF.

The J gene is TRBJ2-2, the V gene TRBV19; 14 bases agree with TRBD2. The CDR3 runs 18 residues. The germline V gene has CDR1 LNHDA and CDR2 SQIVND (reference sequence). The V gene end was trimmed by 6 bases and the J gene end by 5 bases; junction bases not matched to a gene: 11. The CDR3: CASSPYGLAGGRTGELFF. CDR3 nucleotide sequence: TGTGCCAGTAGCCCCTATGGACTAGCGGGAGGTCGGACCGGGGAGCTGTTTTTT.

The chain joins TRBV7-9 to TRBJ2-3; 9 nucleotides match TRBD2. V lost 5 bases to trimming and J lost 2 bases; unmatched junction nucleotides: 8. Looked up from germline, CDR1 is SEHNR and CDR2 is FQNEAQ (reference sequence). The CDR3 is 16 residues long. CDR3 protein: CASSRPGLALTDTQYF. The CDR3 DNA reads TGTGCCAGCAGCAGACCGGGACTAGCTCTCACAGATACGCAGTATTTT.

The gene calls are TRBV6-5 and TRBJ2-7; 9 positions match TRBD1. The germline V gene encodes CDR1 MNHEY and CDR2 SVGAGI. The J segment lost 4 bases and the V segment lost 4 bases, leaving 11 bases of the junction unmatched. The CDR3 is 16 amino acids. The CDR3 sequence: CASSLQGASSGYEQYF. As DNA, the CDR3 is TGTGCCAGCAGTTTACAGGGGGCCTCCTCGGGTTACGAGCAGTACTTC.

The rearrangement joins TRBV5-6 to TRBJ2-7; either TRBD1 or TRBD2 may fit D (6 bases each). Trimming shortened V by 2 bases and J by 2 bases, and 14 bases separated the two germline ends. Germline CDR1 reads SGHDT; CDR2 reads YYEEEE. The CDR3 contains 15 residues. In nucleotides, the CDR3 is TGTGCCAGCAGCTTTAGGAGGGGGAGAACCTACGAGCAGTACTTC. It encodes CASSFRRGRTYEQYF.

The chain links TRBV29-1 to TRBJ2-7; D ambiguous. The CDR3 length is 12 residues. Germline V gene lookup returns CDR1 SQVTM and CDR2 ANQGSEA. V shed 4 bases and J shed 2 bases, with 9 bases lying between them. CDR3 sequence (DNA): TGCAGCGTTGTGGGCGGTACCTACGAGCAGTACTTC. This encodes CSVVGGTYEQYF.

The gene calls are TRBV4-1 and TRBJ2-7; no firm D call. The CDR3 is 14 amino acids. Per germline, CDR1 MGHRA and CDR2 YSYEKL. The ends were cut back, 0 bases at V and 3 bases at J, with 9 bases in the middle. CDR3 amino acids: CASSQDRLNYEQYF. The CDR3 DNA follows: TGCGCCAGCAGCCAAGATAGGCTAAACTACGAGCAGTACTTC.

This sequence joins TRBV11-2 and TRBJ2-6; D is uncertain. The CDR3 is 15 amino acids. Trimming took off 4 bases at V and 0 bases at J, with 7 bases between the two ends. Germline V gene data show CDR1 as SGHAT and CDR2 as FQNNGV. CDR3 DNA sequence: TGTGCCAGCAGCTCCTACATCTCTGGGGCCAACGTCCTGACTTTC. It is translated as CASSSYISGANVLTF. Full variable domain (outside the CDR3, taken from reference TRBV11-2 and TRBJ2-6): EAGVAQSPRYKIIEKRQSVAFWCNPISGHATLYWYQQILGQGPKLLIQFQNNGVVDDSQLPKDRFSAERLKGVDSTLKIQPAKLEDSAVYLCASSSYISGANVLTFGAGSRLTVL.

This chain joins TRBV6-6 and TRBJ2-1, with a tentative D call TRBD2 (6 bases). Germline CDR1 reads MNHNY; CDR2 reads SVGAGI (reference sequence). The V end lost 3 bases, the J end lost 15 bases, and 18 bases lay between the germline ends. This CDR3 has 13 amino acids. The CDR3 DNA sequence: TGTGCCAGCAGTTATCTCTCGGAGGGGACCCCGTTCTTC. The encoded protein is CASSYLSEGTPFF.

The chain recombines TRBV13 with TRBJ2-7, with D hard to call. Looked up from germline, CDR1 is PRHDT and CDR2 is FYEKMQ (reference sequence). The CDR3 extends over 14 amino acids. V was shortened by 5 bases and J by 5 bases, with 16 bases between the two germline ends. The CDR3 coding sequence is TGTGCCAGCAGCCTACCCTCGGTGGGGAACGAGCAGTACTTC. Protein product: CASSLPSVGNEQYF.

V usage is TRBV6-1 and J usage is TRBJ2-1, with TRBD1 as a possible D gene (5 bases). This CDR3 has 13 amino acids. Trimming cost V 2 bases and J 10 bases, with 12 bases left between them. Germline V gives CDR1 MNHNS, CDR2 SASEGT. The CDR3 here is CASSEFRAGEQFF. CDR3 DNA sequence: TGTGCCAGCAGTGAATTCAGGGCTGGCGAGCAGTTCTTC.

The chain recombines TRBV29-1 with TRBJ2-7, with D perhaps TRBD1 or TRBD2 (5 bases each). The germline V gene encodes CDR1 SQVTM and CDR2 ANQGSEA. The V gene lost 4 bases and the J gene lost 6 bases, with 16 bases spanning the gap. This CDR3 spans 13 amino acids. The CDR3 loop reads CSVGFGGTIEQYF. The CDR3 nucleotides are TGCAGCGTTGGCTTTGGGGGTACTATCGAGCAGTACTTC.

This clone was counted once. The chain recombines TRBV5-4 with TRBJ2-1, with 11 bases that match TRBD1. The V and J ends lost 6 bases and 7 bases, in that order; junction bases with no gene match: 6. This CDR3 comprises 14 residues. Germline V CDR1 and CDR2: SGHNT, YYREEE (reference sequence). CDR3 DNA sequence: TGTGCCAGCATGGGACAGGGGGGTGGGAATGAGCAGTTCTTC. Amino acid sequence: CASMGQGGGNEQFF. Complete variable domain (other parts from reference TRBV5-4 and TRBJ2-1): ETGVTQSPTHLIKTRGQQVTLRCSSQSGHNTVSWYQQALGQGPQFIFQYYREEENGRGNFPPRFSGLQFPNYSSELNVNALELDDSALYLCASMGQGGGNEQFFGPGTRLTVL.

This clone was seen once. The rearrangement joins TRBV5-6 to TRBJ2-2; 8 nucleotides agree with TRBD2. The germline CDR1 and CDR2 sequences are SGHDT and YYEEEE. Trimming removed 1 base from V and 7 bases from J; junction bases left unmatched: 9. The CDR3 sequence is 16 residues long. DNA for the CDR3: TGTGCCAGCAGCTTGTCCCCGGGACTAGGGCTCGGGGAGCTGTTTTTT. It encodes CASSLSPGLGLGELFF.

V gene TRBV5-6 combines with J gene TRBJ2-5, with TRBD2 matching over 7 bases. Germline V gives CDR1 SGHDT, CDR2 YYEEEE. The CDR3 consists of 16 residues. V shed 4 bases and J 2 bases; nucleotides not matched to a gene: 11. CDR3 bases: TGTGCCAGCAGCCAGATCGGGAGCGGGGCTCAAGAGACCCAGTACTTC. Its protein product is CASSQIGSGAQETQYF.